One sample yielded the 2 T cell receptor beta chains listed below, sequenced in a study of shared clonotypes between healthy human individuals. Assay used: immunoSEQ multiplex PCR; TCRdb lists only in-frame clones, some missing. This table has 300,000 to 400,000 clones, more than 75% appearing once. Sequencing input: memory CD8+ T cells sorted from blood. Indicated subset: CD45RO+ cells pooled with CCR7-negative TemRA cells. The origin of the receptors is a young man in good health.

The rearrangement joins TRBV7-9 to TRBJ2-3; tentatively, D is TRBD1 or TRBD2 (5 bases each). There are 15 residues in the CDR3. V dropped 5 bases and J dropped 3 bases, with 15 bases sitting between them. Germline lookup yields CDR1 SEHNR and CDR2 FQNEAQ (reference sequence). The DNA of the CDR3 is TGTGCCAGCAGCCCGCGAGGGGCTGGGACAGATACGCAGTATTTT. It yields the protein CASSPRGAGTDTQYF. The full variable domain, completed using reference TRBV7-9 and TRBJ2-3, is DTGVSQNPRHKITKRGQNVTFRCDPISEHNRLYWYRQTLGQGPEFLTYFQNEAQLEKSRLLSDRFSAERPKGSFSTLEIQRTEQGDSAMYLCASSPRGAGTDTQYFGPGTRLTVL.

V usage is TRBV7-2 and J usage is TRBJ2-1, with 8 positions matching TRBD2. Germline V gene lookup returns CDR1 SGHTA and CDR2 FQGNSA. This CDR3 is built from 16 residues. V lost 3 bases, J lost 4 bases, and 8 bases stayed unmatched. The CDR3 reads CASSLGGSSGYNEQFF. The CDR3 DNA reads as TGTGCCAGCAGCTTGGGTGGGTCTAGCGGGTACAATGAGCAGTTCTTC. Full variable domain (remainder filled in from reference TRBV7-2 and TRBJ2-1): GAGVSQSPSNKVTEKGKDVELRCDPISGHTALYWYRQSLGQGLEFLIYFQGNSAPDKSGLPSDRFSAERTGGSVSTLTIQRTQQEDSAVYLCASSLGGSSGYNEQFFGPGTRLTVL.